The rows below give T cell receptor beta chains drawn from one sample of a study of T-cell memory formation after mild COVID-19. TCRdb reprocessed the 5' RACE reads with MiXCR, giving one entry per CDR3 protein. The table lists about 100,000 distinct CDR3 sequences, approximately 12% of them singletons, with about 40% in the top ten. Sequencing was carried out using PBMCs or a T cell subset sorted from them (not recorded which). These receptors all come from a man younger than 35 who had mild COVID-19 (a few samples of this study predate the infection). Cell type and time point are not known. The CDR3 runs from the conserved cysteine through the conserved F or W. A D gene is named only where the DNA matches it firmly. Size tells how often a clone was seen (once, few, many) or the class of an expanded clone, and some rows leave it out.

cdr3_aa,cdr3_nt,d_call,v_call,j_call,clone_size
CASSPSDVGQGDTEAFF,TGCGCCAGCAGTCCATCGGACGTCGGACAGGGGGACACTGAAGCTTTCTTT,TRBD1,TRBV5-1,TRBJ1-1,-
CASSHSQRPDDYEQYF,TGTGCCAGCAGCCATTCCCAGAGGCCTGACGACTACGAGCAGTACTTC,-,TRBV14,TRBJ2-7,-
CASSVMNTEAFF,TGTGCTAGTTCCGTCATGAACACTGAAGCTTTCTTT,-,TRBV12-5,TRBJ1-1,few
CSATDLAGSSYEQYF,TGCAGTGCGACCGACCTAGCGGGGAGCTCCTACGAGCAGTACTTC,TRBD2,TRBV20-1,TRBJ2-7,few
CASSPGQSNYGYTF,TGTGCCAGCAGCCCGGGACAGTCCAACTATGGCTACACCTTC,TRBD1,TRBV2,TRBJ1-2,few
CASSYSWSNQPQHF,TGTGCCAGCAGTTACTCGTGGAGCAATCAGCCCCAGCATTTT,-,TRBV6-2/TRBV6-3,TRBJ1-5,few
CASSLTSRGTYEQYF,TGTGCCAGCAGCCTTACATCGAGGGGCACCTACGAGCAGTACTTC,-,TRBV6-6,TRBJ2-7,-
CASSQRGDRPSYEQYF,TGCGCCAGCAGCCAACGTGGTGACAGGCCGTCCTACGAGCAGTACTTC,-,TRBV4-1,TRBJ2-7,few
CASSQGWGGGNTIYF,TGCGCCAGCAGCCAAGGTTGGGGAGGAGGAAACACCATATATTTT,-,TRBV4-3,TRBJ1-3,few
CASSLAFRGQETQYF,TGCGCCAGCAGCTTGGCCTTCCGGGGGCAAGAGACCCAGTACTTC,-,TRBV5-1,TRBJ2-5,few
CSVEGSTGGTYEQYF,TGCAGCGTTGAAGGCTCGACAGGGGGGACCTACGAGCAGTACTTC,TRBD1,TRBV29-1,TRBJ2-7,-
CSVGGYTEAFF,TGCAGCGTTGGGGGCTACACTGAAGCTTTCTTT,-,TRBV29-1,TRBJ1-1,-
CASSLAGGVLQPQHF,TGCGCCAGCAGCTTGGCCGGAGGGGTCCTCCAGCCCCAGCATTTT,-,TRBV5-1,TRBJ1-5,many
CASSLGLAREQETQYF,TGTGCCAGCAGCTTAGGGCTAGCGAGGGAGCAAGAGACCCAGTACTTC,-,TRBV11-2,TRBJ2-5,-
CASSEGDRGDQPQHF,TGTGCCAGCAGCGAGGGGGACAGGGGTGACCAGCCCCAGCATTTT,TRBD1,TRBV5-4,TRBJ1-5,-
CASSYDRSSGNTIYF,TGTGCCAGCAGTTACGACAGGAGCTCTGGAAACACCATATATTTT,-,TRBV6-5,TRBJ1-3,-
CSVEWGDYTSTDTQYF,TGCAGCGTTGAGTGGGGGGACTACACTAGCACAGATACGCAGTATTTT,TRBD2,TRBV29-1,TRBJ2-3,-
CASSPYLAGGNTGELFF,TGTGCCAGCAGCCCTTATCTAGCGGGGGGGAACACCGGGGAGCTGTTTTTT,TRBD2,TRBV7-8,TRBJ2-2,-
CASRAEIGTGSNTGELFF,TGTGCCAGCAGAGCAGAGATAGGGACAGGGTCAAACACCGGGGAGCTGTTTTTT,TRBD1,TRBV7-9,TRBJ2-2,-
CASSPWTSGGQETQYF,TGTGCCAGCAGCCCTTGGACTAGCGGGGGGCAAGAGACCCAGTACTTC,TRBD2,TRBV7-9,TRBJ2-5,few
CASSQDPDLYNSPLHF,TGCGCCAGCAGCCAAGATCCGGACTTGTATAATTCACCCCTCCACTTT,-,TRBV4-1,TRBJ1-6,-
CASSRFVGGINEQFF,TGTGCCAGCAGCCGTTTCGTGGGGGGCATCAATGAGCAGTTCTTC,-,TRBV14,TRBJ2-1,-
CASSTHERGVFNEQFF,TGTGCCAGCAGTACGCATGAGCGGGGAGTCTTTAATGAGCAGTTCTTC,TRBD2,TRBV12-3/TRBV12-4,TRBJ2-1,-
CASSSGQYYGYTF,TGTGCCAGCAGCTCAGGACAGTACTATGGCTACACCTTC,-,TRBV5-6,TRBJ1-2,-
CASSFPFGSTVF,TGTGCCAGCAGCTTCCCATTTGGTAGTACGGTCTTC,-,TRBV7-2,TRBJ2-1,-
CASRNRGGSNQPQHF,TGTGCCAGCAGAAACAGGGGAGGGAGCAATCAGCCCCAGCATTTT,TRBD1,TRBV27,TRBJ1-5,-
CASSVGGTTEAFF,TGTGCCAGCAGCGTGGGAGGGACCACTGAAGCTTTCTTT,-,TRBV9,TRBJ1-1,few
CASSQDLAVPSQYF,TGTGCCAGCAGCCAAGATTTAGCGGTTCCGTCCCAGTACTTC,-,TRBV3-1,TRBJ2-5,-